This entry features one T cell receptor (beta chain) sequence. The repertoire was sequenced with immunoSEQ multiplex PCR; TCRdb's copy has only in-frame clones and lacks some. The sample has around 35,000 clones; more than 85% are singletons. The germline CDR1 and CDR2 sequences are GTSNPN and SVGIG (reference sequence). The CDR3 loop spans 14 amino acids. Trimming pared 0 bases from V and 0 bases from J, leaving 6 bases between. This record belongs to a study of T cell changes during pregnancy in multiple sclerosis. This sequence originates from a female donor with multiple sclerosis, enrolled in a pregnancy study. Here the sequenced sample was CD4+ T cells from peripheral blood mononuclear cells, taken in the second trimester of pregnancy. This chain joins TRBV30 and TRBJ1-3; D not certain. The CDR3 loop is CAWSVGSSGNTIYF. The CDR3 nucleotides are TGTGCCTGGAGTGTGGGGAGCTCTGGAAACACCATATATTTT.